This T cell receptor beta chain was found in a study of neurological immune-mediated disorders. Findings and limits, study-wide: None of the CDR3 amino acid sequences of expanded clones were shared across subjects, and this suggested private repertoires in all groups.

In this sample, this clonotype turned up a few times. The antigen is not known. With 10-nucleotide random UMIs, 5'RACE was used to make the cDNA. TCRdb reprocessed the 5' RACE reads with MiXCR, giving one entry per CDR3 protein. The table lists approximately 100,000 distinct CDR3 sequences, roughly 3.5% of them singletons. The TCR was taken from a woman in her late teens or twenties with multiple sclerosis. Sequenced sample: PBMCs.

The CDR3 protein is CAISSQQGGTEAFF. The CDR3 DNA sequence: TGTGCCATCAGTAGCCAACAGGGAGGGACTGAAGCTTTCTTT. This chain links TRBV10-3 with TRBJ1-1; weak D call: TRBD1 (6 bases). This CDR3 comprises 14 residues. Deletions cut 5 bases from V and 5 bases from J, with 15 bases between. In germline, CDR1 is ENHRY, CDR2 SYGVKD.